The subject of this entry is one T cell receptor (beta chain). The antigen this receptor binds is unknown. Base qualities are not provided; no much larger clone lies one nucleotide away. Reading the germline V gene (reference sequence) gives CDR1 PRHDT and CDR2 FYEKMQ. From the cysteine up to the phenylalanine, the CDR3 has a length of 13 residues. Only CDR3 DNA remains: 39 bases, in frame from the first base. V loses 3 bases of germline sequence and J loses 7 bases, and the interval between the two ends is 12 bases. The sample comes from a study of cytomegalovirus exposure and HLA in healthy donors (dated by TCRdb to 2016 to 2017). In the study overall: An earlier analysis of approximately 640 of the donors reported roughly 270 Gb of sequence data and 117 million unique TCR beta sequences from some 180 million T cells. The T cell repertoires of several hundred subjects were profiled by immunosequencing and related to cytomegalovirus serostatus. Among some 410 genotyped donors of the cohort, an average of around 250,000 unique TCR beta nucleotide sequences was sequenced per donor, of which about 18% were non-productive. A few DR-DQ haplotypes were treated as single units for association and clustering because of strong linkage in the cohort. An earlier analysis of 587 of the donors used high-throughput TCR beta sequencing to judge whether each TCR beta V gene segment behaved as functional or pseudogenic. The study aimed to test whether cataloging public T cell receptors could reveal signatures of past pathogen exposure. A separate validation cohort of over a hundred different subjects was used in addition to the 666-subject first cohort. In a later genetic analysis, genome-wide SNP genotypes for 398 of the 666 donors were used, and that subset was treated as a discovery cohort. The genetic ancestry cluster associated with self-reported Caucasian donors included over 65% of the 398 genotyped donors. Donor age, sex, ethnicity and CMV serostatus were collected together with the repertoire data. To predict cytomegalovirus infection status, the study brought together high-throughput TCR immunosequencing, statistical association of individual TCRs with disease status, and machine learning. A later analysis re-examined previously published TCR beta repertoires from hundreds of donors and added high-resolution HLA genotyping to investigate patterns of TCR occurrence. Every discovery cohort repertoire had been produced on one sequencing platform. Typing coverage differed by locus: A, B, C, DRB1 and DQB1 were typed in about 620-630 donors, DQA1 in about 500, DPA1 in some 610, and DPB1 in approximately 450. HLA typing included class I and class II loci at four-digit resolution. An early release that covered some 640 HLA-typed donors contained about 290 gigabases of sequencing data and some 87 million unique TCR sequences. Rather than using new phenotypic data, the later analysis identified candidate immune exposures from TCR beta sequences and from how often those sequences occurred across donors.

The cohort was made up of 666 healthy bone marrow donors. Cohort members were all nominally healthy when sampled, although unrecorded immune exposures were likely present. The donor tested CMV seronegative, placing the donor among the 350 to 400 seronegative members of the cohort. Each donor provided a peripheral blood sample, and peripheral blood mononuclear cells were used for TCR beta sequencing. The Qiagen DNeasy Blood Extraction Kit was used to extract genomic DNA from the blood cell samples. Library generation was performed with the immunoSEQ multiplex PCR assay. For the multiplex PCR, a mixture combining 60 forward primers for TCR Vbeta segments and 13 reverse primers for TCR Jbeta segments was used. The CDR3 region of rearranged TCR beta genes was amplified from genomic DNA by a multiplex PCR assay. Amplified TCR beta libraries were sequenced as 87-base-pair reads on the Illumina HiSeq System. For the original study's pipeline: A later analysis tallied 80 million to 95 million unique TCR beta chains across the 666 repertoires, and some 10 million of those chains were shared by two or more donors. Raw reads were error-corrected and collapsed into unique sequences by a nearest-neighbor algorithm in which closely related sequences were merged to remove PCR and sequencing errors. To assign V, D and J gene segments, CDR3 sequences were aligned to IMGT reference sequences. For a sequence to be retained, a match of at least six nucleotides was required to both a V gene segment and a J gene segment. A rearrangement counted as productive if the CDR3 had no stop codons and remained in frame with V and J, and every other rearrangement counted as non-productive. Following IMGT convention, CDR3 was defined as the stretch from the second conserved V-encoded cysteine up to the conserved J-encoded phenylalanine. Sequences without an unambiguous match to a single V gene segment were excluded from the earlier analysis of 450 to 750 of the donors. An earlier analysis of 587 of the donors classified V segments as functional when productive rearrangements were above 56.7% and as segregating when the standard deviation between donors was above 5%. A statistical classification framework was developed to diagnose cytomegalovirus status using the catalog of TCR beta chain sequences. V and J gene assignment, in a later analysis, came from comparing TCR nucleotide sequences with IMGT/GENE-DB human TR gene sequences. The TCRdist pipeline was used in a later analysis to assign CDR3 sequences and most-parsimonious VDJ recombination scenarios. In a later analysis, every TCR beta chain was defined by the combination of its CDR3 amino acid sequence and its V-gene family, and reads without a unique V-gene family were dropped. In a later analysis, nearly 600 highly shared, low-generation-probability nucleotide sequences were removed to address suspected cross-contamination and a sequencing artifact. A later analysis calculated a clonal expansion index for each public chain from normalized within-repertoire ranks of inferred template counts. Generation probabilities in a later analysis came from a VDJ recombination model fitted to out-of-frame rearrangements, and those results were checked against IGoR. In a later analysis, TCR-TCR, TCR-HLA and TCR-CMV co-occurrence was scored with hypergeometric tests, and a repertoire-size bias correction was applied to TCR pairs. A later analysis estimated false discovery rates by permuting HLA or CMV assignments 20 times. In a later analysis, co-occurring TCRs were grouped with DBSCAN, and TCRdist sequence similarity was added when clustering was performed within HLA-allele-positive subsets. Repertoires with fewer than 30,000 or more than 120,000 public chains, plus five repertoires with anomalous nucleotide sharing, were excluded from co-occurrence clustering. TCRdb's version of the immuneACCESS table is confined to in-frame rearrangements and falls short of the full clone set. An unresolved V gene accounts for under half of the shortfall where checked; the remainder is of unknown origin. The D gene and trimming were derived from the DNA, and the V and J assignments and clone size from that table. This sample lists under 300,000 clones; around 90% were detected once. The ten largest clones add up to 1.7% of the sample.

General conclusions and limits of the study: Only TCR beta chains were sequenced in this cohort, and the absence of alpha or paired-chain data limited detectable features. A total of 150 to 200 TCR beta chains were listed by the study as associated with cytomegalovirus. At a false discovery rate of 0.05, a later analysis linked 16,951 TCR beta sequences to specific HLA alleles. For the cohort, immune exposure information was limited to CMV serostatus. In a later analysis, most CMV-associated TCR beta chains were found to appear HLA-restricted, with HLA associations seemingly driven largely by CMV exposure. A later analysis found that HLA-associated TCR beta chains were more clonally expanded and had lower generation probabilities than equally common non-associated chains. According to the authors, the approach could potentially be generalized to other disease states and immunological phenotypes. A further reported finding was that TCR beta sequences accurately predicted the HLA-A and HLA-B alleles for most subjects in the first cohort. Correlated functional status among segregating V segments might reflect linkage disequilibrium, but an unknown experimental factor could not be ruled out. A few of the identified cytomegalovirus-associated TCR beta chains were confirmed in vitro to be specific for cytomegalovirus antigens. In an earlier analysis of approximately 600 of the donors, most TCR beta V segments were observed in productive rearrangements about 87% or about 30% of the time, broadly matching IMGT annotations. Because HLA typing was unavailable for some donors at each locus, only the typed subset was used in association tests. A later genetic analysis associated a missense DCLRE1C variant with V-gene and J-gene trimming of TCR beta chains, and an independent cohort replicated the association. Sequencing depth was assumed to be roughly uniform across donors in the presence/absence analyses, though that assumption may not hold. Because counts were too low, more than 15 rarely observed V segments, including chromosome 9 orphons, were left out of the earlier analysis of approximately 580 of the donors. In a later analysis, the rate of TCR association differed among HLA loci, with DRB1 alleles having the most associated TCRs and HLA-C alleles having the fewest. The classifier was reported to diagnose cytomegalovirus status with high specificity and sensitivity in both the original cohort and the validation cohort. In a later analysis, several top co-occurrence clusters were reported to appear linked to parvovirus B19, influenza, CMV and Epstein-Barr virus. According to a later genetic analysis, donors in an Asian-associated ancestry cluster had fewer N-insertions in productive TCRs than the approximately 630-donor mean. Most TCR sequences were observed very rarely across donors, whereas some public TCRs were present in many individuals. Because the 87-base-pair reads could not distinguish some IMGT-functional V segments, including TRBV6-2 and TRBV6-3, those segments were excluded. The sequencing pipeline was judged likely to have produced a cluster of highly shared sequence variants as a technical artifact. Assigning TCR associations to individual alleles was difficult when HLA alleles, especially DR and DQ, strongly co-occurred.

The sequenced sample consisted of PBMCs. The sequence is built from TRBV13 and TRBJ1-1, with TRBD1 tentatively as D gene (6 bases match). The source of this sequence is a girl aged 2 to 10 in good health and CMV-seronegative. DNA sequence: TGTGCCAGCAGCTTCACACAGGGAATTGAAGCTTTCTTT. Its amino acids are CASSFTQGIEAFF.